The TCR beta chain under discussion was sequenced for a study of Graves' ophthalmopathy and Graves' hyperthyroidism. On the study more broadly: Before any treatment was given, at initial diagnosis, peripheral blood was collected.

This CDR3 region has 14 residues. Trimming removed 5 bases from V and 1 base from J, with 8 bases in between. Germline V gene sequence: CDR1 MNHNS, CDR2 SASEGT. Scientists amplified the TCR beta CDR3 regions from RNA transcripts. Second-round multiplex PCR came after a first-round RT-PCR that employed HTBI primers. TCRdb used MiXCR to reprocess the multiplex PCR reads, holding one entry per CDR3 protein. The sample lists a few hundred thousand distinct CDR3 sequences; 15% were seen once. Turning to this clonotype: Its antigen remains unknown.

Only newly diagnosed hyperthyroidism patients aged 18 to 65, with under 2 months' duration, were enrolled. Notes on the study in general: The authors also found most expanded thyroid clonotypes above 0.001 frequency in blood.

The V gene is TRBV6-1, the J gene TRBJ2-2; no clear D. The sequenced sample consisted of peripheral blood. The receptor's source is a woman under 30 with stable Graves' hyperthyroidism. CDR3 loop: CASSHLMNTGELFF. The CDR3 DNA follows: TGTGCCAGCAGTCATCTTATGAACACCGGGGAGCTGTTTTTT.